Presented here are 18 T cell receptor beta chains from one specimen sequenced in a study of OX40 agonist ivuxolimab in advanced cancers. Method: immunoSEQ multiplex PCR; TCRdb's copy keeps in-frame clones and lacks some. The data contain 96,000 or so clones, 84% of them seen just once; the ten biggest clones take up under 7%. The sequencing used CD4+ or CD8+ T cells sorted from blood, collected in a trial of the OX40 agonist ivuxolimab. Receptors were obtained from an adult with an advanced solid tumor such as melanoma, head and neck, liver or kidney cancer.

This rearrangement joins TRBV15 to TRBJ1-1; TRBD1 matches at 7 bases. This CDR3 comprises 14 residues. J was trimmed by 5 bases and V by 0 bases; bases with no gene match: 3. Per germline, CDR1 LNHNV and CDR2 YYDKDF (reference sequence). CDR3 protein: CATSREGGWTEAFF. CDR3 DNA: TGTGCCACCAGCAGAGAAGGGGGCTGGACTGAAGCTTTCTTT.

The genes are TRBV9 and TRBJ2-3; TRBD1 agrees at 7 bases. Germline V gene lookup returns CDR1 SGDLS and CDR2 YYNGEE. CDR3 length equals 15 residues. With 4 bases clipped from V and 1 base from J, the junction kept 6 bases outside the gene matches. CDR3 DNA sequence: TGTGCCAGCAGCCCCCGACAGGGTCGCACAGATACGCAGTATTTT. The encoded protein is CASSPRQGRTDTQYF.

V is TRBV27 and J is TRBJ2-7; D may correspond to TRBD1 or TRBD2 (6 bases each). The germline V and J ends were trimmed by 2 bases and 4 bases, with 9 bases remaining between them. This CDR3 comprises 13 residues. Per the germline V gene, CDR1 is MNHEY and CDR2 is SMNVEV (reference sequence). The chain's CDR3 is CASSLGGRYEQYF. DNA of the CDR3: TGTGCCAGCAGTTTAGGGGGGCGGTACGAGCAGTACTTC.

The J gene is TRBJ2-2, the V gene TRBV19, with D possibly TRBD2 on 6 matching bases. Trimming left V 1 base short and J 6 bases short, with 6 bases between. The germline V gene has CDR1 LNHDA and CDR2 SQIVND (reference sequence). CDR3 size: 13 residues. The CDR3 nucleotides read TGTGCCAGTAGTATAGCGGGGGCCGGGGAGCTGTTTTTT. Encoded protein: CASSIAGAGELFF.

This clone was seen more than once but under ten times. The J gene is TRBJ1-3, the V gene TRBV5-1, with D unclear. V lost 0 bases to trimming and J lost 0 bases, with 7 bases between them. Germline loops: CDR1 SGHRS, CDR2 YFSETQ. CDR3 length equals 15 residues. The CDR3 DNA reads TGCGCCAGCAGCTTGGATACTGCCTCTGGAAACACCATATATTTT. It encodes CASSLDTASGNTIYF.

V is TRBV15 and J is TRBJ1-6, with 7 bases identical to TRBD1. After removal of 3 bases from V and 10 bases from J, the junction contained 3 bases not matched to a gene. The CDR3 runs 13 residues. CDR1 and CDR2 from the germline V gene are LNHNV and YYDKDF (reference sequence). The CDR3 sequence: CATSSPRGSPLHF. In nucleotides, the CDR3 is TGTGCCACCAGCAGCCCCAGGGGGTCACCCCTCCACTTT.

This rearrangement joins TRBV10-1 to TRBJ2-2, with TRBD1 identical over 7 bases. The germline V gene has CDR1 WNHNN and CDR2 SYGVQD (reference sequence). The CDR3 consists of 15 residues. Losses at the gene ends were 5 bases for V and 5 bases for J; bases not matched to a gene: 8. As DNA, the CDR3 is TGCGCCAGCAGTTCCGAGGACAGGCTGACCGGGGAGCTGTTTTTT. This sequence encodes CASSSEDRLTGELFF.

This rearrangement joins TRBV10-3 to TRBJ2-7; no firm D call. CDR1 is ENHRY and CDR2 is SYGVKD in the germline V gene. V was clipped by 0 bases and J by 2 bases, with 8 bases between them. The length of the CDR3 is 14 residues. CDR3 DNA: TGTGCCATCAGTGAGTCAGGTTCCACCTACGAGCAGTACTTC. This codes for CAISESGSTYEQYF.

This clone has only a few counts. This sequence joins TRBV18 and TRBJ1-2; possibly TRBD1 for D (5 bases). CDR1 is KGHSH and CDR2 is LQKENI in the germline V gene. Trimming stripped 6 bases from V and 2 bases from J, with 10 bases between. The length of the CDR3 is 13 residues. In DNA form, the CDR3 reads TGTGCCAGCTCGCTCGACAGAAACTATGGCTACACCTTC. Encoded protein: CASSLDRNYGYTF.

V is TRBV19 and J is TRBJ2-1, with 8 bases lining up with TRBD1. The CDR3 has 16 residues. With V trimmed by 0 bases and J by 5 bases, 6 bases remained unmatched. Germline V gene sequence: CDR1 LNHDA, CDR2 SQIVND (reference sequence). As DNA, the CDR3 is TGTGCCAGTAGTATAGACGGACAGGGCTACCACAATGAGCAGTTCTTC. Translation gives CASSIDGQGYHNEQFF.

The rearrangement joins TRBV7-2 to TRBJ1-2; a possible D gene is TRBD1 (5 bases). Trimming pared 4 bases from V and 6 bases from J, leaving 15 bases between. The length of the CDR3 is 14 residues. Looked up from germline, CDR1 is SGHTA and CDR2 is FQGNSA. As DNA, the CDR3 is TGTGCCAGCAGCTCGGGCGGGGGAGGCAATGGCTACACCTTC. As protein: CASSSGGGGNGYTF. Full variable domain (outside the CDR3, taken from reference TRBV7-2 and TRBJ1-2): GAGVSQSPSNKVTEKGKDVELRCDPISGHTALYWYRQSLGQGLEFLIYFQGNSAPDKSGLPSDRFSAERTGGSVSTLTIQRTQQEDSAVYLCASSSGGGGNGYTFGSGTRLTVV.

V usage is TRBV7-6 and J usage is TRBJ2-1, with 8 positions matching TRBD2. CDR1 is SGHVS and CDR2 is FNYEAQ in the germline V gene. Unmatched junction bases numbered 4, after V lost 1 base and J lost 2 bases. The CDR3 length is 16 residues. The DNA for the CDR3 is TGTGCCAGCAGCTTAGGGTTAGCGGGGCCCTACAATGAGCAGTTCTTC. Its translation: CASSLGLAGPYNEQFF.

This chain connects TRBV28 to TRBJ1-2, with TRBD1 as a possible D gene (6 bases). With 5 bases removed from V and 4 bases from J, the gap between germline ends came to 11 bases. Germline V gene sequence: CDR1 MDHEN, CDR2 SYDVKM. CDR3 length equals 13 residues. The CDR3 here is CASSPGDTYGYTF. The CDR3 DNA is TGTGCCAGCAGTCCTGGGGACACCTATGGCTACACCTTC.

J is TRBJ2-3 and V is TRBV9; 7 bases line up with TRBD1. The CDR3 has 15 amino acids. Looked up from germline, CDR1 is SGDLS and CDR2 is YYNGEE. Losses at the gene ends were 3 bases for V and 0 bases for J; bases not matched to a gene: 4. For the CDR3, the DNA is TGTGCCAGCAGCGAAAGGGGGCAAAGCACAGATACGCAGTATTTT. Its protein product is CASSERGQSTDTQYF.

The chain recombines TRBV6-4 with TRBJ2-3; 8 positions agree with TRBD2. The germline CDR1 and CDR2 sequences are MRHNA and SNTAGT. V was clipped by 5 bases and J by 3 bases; unmatched bases: 7. The CDR3 has 15 residues. CDR3 bases: TGTGCCAGCAGTTCGGCCGGGGGGGCTACAGATACGCAGTATTTT. This translates into CASSSAGGATDTQYF.

This clone has a handful of counts. The rearrangement uses TRBV9 and TRBJ2-7, with D maybe TRBD2 (7 bases). CDR1 and CDR2 from the germline V gene are SGDLS and YYNGEE. Between the trimmed V and J ends, which lost 2 bases and 6 bases, there was a span of 18 bases. The CDR3 loop spans 15 amino acids. The CDR3 bases are TGTGCCAGCAGCGTGGGAGGGACATTGGACGGCGAGCAGTACTTC. Translating it yields CASSVGGTLDGEQYF.

The chain is built from TRBV5-1 and TRBJ1-2; D is ambiguous. Germline V gene sequence: CDR1 SGHRS, CDR2 YFSETQ. Trimming took 2 bases from V and 5 from J, leaving 13 bases between them. The CDR3 extends over 14 amino acids. CDR3: CASSLPHLNYGYTF. CDR3 coding DNA: TGCGCCAGCAGCTTACCCCACCTTAATTATGGCTACACCTTC.

Of note for this clone: An end of the junction differs from the germline gene, which may be a read error. The gene calls are TRBV5-4 and TRBJ2-7; TRBD1 aligns across 7 bases. Germline V CDR1 and CDR2: SGHNT, YYREEE (reference sequence). This CDR3 region has 16 residues. CDR3 nucleotide sequence: TGTGCCAGCAGCCTGGAACAGACAGGGACGTCCTCCGAGCAGTACTTC. Translation: CASSLEQTGTSSEQYF.